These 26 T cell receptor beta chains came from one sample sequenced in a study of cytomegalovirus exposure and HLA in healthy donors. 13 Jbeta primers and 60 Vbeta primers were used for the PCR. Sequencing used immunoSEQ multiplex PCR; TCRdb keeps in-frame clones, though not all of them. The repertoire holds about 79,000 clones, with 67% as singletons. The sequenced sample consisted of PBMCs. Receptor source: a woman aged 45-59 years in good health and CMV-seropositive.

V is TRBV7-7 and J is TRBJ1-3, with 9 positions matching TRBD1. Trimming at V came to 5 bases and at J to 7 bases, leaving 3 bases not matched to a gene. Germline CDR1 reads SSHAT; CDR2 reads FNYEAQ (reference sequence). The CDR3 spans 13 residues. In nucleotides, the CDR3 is TGTGCCAGCAGCCAAGACAGGGGGAACACCATATATTTT. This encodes CASSQDRGNTIYF.

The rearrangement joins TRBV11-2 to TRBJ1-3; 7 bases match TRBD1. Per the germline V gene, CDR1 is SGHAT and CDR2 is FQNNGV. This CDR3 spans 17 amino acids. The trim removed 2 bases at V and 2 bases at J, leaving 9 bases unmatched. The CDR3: CASSLTPTGDPGNTIYF. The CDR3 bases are TGTGCCAGCAGCTTAACCCCAACAGGGGACCCTGGAAACACCATATATTTT.

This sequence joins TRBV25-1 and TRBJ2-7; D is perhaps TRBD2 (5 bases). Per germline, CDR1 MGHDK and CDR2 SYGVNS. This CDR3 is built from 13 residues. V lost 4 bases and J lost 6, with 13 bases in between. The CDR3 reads CASSGGGGLEQYV. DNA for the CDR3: TGTGCCAGCAGTGGAGGCGGTGGACTCGAGCAGTACGTC.

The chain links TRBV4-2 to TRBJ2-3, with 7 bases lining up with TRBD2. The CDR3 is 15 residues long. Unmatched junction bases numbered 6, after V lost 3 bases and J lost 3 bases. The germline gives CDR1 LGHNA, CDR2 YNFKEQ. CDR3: CASSQAPGLTDTQYF. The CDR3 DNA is TGTGCCAGCAGCCAGGCACCGGGACTAACAGATACGCAGTATTTT.

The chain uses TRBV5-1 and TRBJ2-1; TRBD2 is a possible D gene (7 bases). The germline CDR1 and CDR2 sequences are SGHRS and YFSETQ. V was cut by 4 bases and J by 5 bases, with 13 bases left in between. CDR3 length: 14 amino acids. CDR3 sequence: CASSKRGGDNEQFF. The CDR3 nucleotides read TGCGCCAGCAGCAAAAGAGGGGGGGACAATGAGCAGTTCTTC.

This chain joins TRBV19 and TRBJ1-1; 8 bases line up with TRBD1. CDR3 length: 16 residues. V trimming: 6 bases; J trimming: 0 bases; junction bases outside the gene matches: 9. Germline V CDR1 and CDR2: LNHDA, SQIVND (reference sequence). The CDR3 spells CASRTRTGNMNTEAFF. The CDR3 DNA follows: TGTGCCAGTAGGACCAGGACAGGGAACATGAACACTGAAGCTTTCTTT.

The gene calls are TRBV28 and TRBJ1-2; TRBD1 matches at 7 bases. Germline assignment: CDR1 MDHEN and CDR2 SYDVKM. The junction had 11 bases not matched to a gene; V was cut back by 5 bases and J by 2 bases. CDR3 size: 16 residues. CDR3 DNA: TGTGCCAGCAGTCAAATTGGGACAGCCTTGAACTATGGCTACACCTTC. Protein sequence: CASSQIGTALNYGYTF.

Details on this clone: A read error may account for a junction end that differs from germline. In DNA, the CDR3 is TGTGCTAGCAGCTTTGGGCAAACCACAGATACGCAGTATTTT. Protein sequence: CASSFGQTTDTQYF. The rearrangement links TRBV7-7 to TRBJ2-3; D remains ambiguous. The CDR3 has 14 residues. CDR1 is SSHAT, CDR2 FNYEAQ, per germline (reference sequence).

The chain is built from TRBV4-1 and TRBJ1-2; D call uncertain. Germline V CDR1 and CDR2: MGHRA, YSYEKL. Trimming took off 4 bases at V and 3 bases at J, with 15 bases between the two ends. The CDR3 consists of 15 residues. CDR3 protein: CASSPQDGVDYGYTF. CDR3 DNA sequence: TGCGCCAGCAGCCCCCAGGACGGGGTGGACTATGGCTACACCTTC.

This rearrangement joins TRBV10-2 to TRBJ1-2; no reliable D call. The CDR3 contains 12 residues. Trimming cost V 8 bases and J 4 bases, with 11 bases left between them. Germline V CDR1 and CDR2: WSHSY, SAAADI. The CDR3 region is CASGVEAYGYTF. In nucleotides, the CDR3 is TGCGCCAGCGGAGTCGAAGCCTATGGCTACACCTTC.

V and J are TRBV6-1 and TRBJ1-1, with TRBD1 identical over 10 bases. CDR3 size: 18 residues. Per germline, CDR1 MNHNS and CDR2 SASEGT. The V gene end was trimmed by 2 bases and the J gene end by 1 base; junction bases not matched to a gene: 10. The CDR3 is CASSEHSADRGQNTEAFF. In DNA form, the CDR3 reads TGTGCCAGCAGTGAACATTCGGCCGACAGGGGGCAGAACACTGAAGCTTTCTTT.

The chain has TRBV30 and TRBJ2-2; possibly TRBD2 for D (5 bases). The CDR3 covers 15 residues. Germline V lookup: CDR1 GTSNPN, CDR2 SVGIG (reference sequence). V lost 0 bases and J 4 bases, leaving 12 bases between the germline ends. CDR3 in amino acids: CAWSVASRATGELFF. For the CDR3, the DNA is TGTGCCTGGAGTGTAGCTAGCCGGGCCACCGGGGAGCTGTTTTTT.

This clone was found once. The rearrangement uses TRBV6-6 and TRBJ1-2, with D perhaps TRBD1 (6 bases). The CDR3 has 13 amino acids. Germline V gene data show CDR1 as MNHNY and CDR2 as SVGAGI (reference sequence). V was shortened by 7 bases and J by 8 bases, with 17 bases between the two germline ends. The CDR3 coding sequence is TGTGCCAGCACCGGACAGTCCCTAGGAGGCTACACCTTC. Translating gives CASTGQSLGGYTF.

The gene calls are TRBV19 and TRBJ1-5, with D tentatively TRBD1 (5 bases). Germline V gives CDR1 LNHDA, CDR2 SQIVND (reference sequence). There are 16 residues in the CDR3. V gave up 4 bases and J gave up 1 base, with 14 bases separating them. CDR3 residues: CASSNRDWGSNQPQHF. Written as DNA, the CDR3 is TGTGCCAGTAGTAATCGGGACTGGGGGAGCAATCAGCCCCAGCATTTT.

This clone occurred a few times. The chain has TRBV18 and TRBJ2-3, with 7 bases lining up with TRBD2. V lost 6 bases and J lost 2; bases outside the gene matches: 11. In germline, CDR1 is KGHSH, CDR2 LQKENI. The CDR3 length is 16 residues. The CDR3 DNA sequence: TGTGCCAGCTCCCCCCAGGGAGCGGGGAACACAGATACGCAGTATTTT. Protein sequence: CASSPQGAGNTDTQYF.

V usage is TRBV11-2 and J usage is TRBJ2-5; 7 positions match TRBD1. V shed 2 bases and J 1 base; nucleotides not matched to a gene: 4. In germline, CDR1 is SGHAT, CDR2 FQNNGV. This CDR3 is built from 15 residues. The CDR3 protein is CASSLTGAGQETQYF. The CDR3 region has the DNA TGTGCCAGCAGCTTAACAGGGGCCGGCCAAGAGACCCAGTACTTC.

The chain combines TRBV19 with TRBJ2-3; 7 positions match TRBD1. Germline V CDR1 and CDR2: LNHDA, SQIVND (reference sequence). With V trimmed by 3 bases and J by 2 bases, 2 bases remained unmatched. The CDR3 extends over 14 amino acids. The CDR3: CASSIGTATDTQYF. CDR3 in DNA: TGTGCCAGTAGTATCGGGACAGCCACAGATACGCAGTATTTT.

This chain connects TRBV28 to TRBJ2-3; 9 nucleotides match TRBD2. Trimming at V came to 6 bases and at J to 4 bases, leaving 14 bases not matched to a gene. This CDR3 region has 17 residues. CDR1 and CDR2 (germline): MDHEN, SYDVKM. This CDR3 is CASRPATSSGVSDTQYF. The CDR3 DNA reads TGTGCCAGCAGACCCGCCACCTCTAGCGGGGTCTCAGATACGCAGTATTTT.

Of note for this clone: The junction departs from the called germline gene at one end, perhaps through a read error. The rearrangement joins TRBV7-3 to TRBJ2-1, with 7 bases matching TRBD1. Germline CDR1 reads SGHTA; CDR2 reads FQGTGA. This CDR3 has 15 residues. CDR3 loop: CASSLTGAGYNEQFF. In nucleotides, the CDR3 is TGTGCCAGCAGCCTAACAGGGGCTGGGTACAATGAGCAGTTCTTC.

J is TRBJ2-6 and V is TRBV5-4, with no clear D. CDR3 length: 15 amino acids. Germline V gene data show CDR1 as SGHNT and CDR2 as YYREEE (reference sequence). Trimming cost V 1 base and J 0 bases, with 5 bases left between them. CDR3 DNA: TGTGCCAGCAGCTTGATCGGCTCTGGGGCCAACGTCCTGACTTTC. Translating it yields CASSLIGSGANVLTF.

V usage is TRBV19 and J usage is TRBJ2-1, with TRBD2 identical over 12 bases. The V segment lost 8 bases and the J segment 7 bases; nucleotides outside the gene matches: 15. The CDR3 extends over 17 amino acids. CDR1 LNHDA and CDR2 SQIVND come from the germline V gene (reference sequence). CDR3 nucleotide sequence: TGTGCCAGTGGGGGTTCGGGGCTAGCGGGGGGGATAAATGAGCAGTTCTTC. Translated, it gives CASGGSGLAGGINEQFF.

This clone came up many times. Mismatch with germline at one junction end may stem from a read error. CDR3 in amino acids: CAWGHPGTGTKNSF. Here the CDR3 DNA reads TGTGCCTGGGGCCATCCCGGGACAGGGACAAAAAACTCCTTC. The chain carries TRBV30 and TRBJ1-2, with 9 bases lining up with TRBD1. Looked up from germline, CDR1 is GTSNPN and CDR2 is SVGIG (reference sequence). The CDR3 has 14 residues.

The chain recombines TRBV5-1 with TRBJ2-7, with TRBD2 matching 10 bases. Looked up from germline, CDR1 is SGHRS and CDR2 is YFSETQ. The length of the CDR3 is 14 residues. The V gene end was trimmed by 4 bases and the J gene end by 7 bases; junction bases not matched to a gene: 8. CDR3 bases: TGCGCCAGCAGCCTGACTAGCGGGTATTCGGAGCAGTACTTC. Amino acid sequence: CASSLTSGYSEQYF.

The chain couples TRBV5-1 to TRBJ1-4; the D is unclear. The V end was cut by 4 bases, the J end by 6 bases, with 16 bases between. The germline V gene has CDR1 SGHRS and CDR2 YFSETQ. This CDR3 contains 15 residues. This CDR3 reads CASSRTSARDEKLFF. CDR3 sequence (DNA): TGCGCCAGCAGCCGAACTTCGGCGAGGGATGAAAAACTGTTTTTT.

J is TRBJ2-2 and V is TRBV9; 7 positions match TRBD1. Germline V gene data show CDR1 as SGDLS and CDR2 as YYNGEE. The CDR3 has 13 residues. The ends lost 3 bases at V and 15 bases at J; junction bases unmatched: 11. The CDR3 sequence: CASSGRDSQGMFF. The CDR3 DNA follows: TGTGCCAGCAGCGGTCGGGACAGTCAAGGGATGTTTTTT.

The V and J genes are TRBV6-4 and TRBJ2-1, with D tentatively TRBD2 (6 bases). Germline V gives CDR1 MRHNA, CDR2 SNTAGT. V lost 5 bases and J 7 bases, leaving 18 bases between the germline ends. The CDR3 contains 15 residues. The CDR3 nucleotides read TGTGCCAGCAGTCTCTTAGCGGACACGGGGAATGAGCAGTTCTTC. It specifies CASSLLADTGNEQFF.